This T cell receptor (beta chain) appears in the sequencing data of a study of OX40 agonist ivuxolimab in advanced cancers. CDR3 length equals 17 residues. V was clipped by 0 bases and J by 7 bases; unmatched bases: 10. Germline CDR1 and CDR2: SGHRS and YFSETQ. Measured with immunoSEQ multiplex PCR; TCRdb has only the in-frame clones, and not every one. The sample lists 75,000 to 100,000 clones, about 80% occurring once. This clone was seen a few times. The chain joins TRBV5-1 to TRBJ2-1; 10 positions match TRBD2. Source: CD4+ or CD8+ T cells sorted from blood, taken in a trial of the OX40 agonist ivuxolimab. The source is an adult with an advanced solid tumor such as melanoma, head and neck, liver or kidney cancer. For the CDR3, the DNA is TGCGCCAGCAGCTTGGCCGGGACTAGCGCCCGTGGGAATGAGCAGTTCTTC. This gives the protein CASSLAGTSARGNEQFF.